Each of the 4 T cell receptor beta chains below was sequenced from the same sample in a study of cytomegalovirus exposure and HLA in healthy donors. Both 60 Vbeta primers and 13 Jbeta primers went into the PCR. Clones were read by immunoSEQ multiplex PCR, and TCRdb kept only the in-frame ones, dropping some. Listed are about 39,000 clones; around 3.1% falls within the top ten. Sequenced: PBMCs. The receptors stem from a young woman in good health and CMV-seropositive.

This chain uses TRBV10-3 with TRBJ1-1, with 7 bases identical to TRBD1. Germline lookup yields CDR1 ENHRY and CDR2 SYGVKD. The CDR3 sequence is 12 residues long. With V trimmed by 8 bases and J by 8 bases, 8 bases remained unmatched. Written as DNA, the CDR3 is TGTGCCATCGGGGGACAGTACTCGGAAGCTTTCTTT. Translation: CAIGGQYSEAFF.

This rearrangement joins TRBV1 to TRBJ2-1; the table gives TRBD2 as D, unverified against the DNA. TRBV1 is a recognized pseudogene. The CDR3 extends over 14 amino acids. Written as DNA, the CDR3 is TGCACCAGCAGCCAGCGGGATGACTACAATGAGCAGTTCTTC. Translating gives CTSSQRDDYNEQFF.

This chain links TRBV5-1 with TRBJ2-7; 8 bases agree with TRBD1. This CDR3 spans 15 amino acids. The trim removed 4 bases at V and 5 bases at J, leaving 11 bases unmatched. Germline V gives CDR1 SGHRS, CDR2 YFSETQ. In DNA, the CDR3 is TGCGCCAGCAGCCGAGGGACAGGTGAGGGCCACGAGCAGTACTTC. Its translation: CASSRGTGEGHEQYF.

The V gene is TRBV6-5, the J gene TRBJ1-6, with a tentative D call TRBD1 (6 bases). V lost 0 bases, J lost 5 bases, and 11 bases lay in between. This CDR3 spans 16 amino acids. Germline-derived CDR1 and CDR2 are MNHEY and SVGAGI. CDR3 coding DNA: TGTGCCAGCAGTTACTCGAGGACAGCAAATAATTCACCCCTCCACTTT. This encodes CASSYSRTANNSPLHF.